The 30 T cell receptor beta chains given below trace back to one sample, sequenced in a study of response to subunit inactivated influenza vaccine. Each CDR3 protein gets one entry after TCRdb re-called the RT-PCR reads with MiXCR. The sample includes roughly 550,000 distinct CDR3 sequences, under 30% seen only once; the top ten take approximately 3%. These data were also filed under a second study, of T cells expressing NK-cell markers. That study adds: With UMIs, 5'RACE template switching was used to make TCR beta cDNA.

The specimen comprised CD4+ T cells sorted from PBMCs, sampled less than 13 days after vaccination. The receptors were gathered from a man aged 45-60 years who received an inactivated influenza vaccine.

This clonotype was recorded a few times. The CDR3 spells CSARFLTGKREMADTQYF. The DNA for the CDR3 is TGCAGTGCTAGATTCTTGACAGGGAAGCGGGAGATGGCAGATACGCAGTATTTT. The genes are TRBV20-1 and TRBJ2-3; possible D gene TRBD2, 8 bases. This CDR3 is 18 amino acids long. The germline V gene has CDR1 DFQATT and CDR2 SNEGSKA (reference sequence). V dropped 2 bases and J dropped 4 bases, with 25 bases sitting between them.

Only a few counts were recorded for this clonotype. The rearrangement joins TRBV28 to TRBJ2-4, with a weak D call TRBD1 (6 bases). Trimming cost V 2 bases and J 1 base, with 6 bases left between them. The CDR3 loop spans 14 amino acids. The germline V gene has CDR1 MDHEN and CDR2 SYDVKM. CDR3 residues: CASSLRGAKNIQYF. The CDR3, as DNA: TGTGCCAGCAGTTTAAGGGGGGCCAAAAACATTCAGTACTTC.

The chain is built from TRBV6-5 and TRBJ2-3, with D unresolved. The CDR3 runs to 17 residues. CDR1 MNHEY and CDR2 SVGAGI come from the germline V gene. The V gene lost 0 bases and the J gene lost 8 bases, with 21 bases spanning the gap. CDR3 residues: CASSYSTGARLRPTQYF. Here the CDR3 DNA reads TGTGCCAGCAGTTACTCGACGGGCGCGAGATTGAGGCCTACGCAGTATTTT.

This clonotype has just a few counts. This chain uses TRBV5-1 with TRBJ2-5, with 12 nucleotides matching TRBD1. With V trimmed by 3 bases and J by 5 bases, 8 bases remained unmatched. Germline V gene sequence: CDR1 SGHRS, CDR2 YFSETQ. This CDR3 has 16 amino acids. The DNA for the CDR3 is TGCGCCAGCAGCTGGGGGACAGGGGGCATTTCGGAGACCCAGTACTTC. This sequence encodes CASSWGTGGISETQYF. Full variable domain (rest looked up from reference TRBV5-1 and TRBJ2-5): KAGVTQTPRYLIKTRGQQVTLSCSPISGHRSVSWYQQTPGQGLQFLFEYFSETQRNKGNFPGRFSGRQFSNSRSEMNVSTLELGDSALYLCASSWGTGGISETQYFGPGTRLLVL.

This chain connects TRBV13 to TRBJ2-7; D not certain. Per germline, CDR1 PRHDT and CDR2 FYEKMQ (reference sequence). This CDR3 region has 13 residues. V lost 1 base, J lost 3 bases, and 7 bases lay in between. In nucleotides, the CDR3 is TGTGCCAGCAGCTTAGAACGGAGCTACGAGCAGTACTTC. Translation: CASSLERSYEQYF.

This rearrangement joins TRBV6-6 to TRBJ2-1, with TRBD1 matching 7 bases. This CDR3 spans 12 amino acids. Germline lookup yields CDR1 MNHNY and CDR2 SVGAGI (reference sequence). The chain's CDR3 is CAEGQDEGKQFF. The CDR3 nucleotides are TGTGCAGAAGGACAGGACGAGGGAAAGCAGTTCTTC.

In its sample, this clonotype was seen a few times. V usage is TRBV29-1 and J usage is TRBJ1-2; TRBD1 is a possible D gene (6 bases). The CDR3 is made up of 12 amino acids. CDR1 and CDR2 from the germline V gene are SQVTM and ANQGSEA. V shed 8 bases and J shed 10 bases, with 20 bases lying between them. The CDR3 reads CSPRGQGSDYTF. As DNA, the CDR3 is TGCAGCCCCCGGGGGCAGGGAAGTGACTACACCTTC.

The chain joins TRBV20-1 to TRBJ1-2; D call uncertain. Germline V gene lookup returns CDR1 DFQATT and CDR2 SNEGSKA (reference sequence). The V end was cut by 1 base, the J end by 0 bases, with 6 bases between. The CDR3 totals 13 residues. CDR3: CSARASPNYGYTF. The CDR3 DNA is TGCAGTGCTAGAGCCTCCCCTAACTATGGCTACACCTTC.

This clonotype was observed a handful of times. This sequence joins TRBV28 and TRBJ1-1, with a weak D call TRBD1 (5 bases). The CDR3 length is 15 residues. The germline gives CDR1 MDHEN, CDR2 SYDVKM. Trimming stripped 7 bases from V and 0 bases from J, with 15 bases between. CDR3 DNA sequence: TGTGCCAGCACTTTGGGGCACCGGGTGAACACTGAAGCTTTCTTT. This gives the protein CASTLGHRVNTEAFF.

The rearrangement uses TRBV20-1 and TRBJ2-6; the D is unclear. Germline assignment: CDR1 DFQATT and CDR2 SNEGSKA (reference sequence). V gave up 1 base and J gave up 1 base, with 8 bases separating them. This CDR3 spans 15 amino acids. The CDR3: CSARGPWSGANVLTF. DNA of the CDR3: TGCAGTGCTAGAGGTCCTTGGTCTGGGGCCAACGTCCTGACTTTC.

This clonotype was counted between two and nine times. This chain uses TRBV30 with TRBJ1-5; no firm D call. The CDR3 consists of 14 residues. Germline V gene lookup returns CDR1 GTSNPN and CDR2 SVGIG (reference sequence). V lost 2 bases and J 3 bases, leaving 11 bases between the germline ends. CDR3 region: CAWSSTVFNQPQHF. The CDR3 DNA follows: TGTGCCTGGAGTTCAACAGTCTTCAATCAGCCCCAGCATTTT.

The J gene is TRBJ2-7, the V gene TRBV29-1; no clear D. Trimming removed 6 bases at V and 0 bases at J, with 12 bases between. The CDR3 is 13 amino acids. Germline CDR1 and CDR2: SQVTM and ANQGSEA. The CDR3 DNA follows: TGCAGCGTCGCCAAAGGGTTCTCCTACGAGCAGTACTTC. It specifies CSVAKGFSYEQYF.

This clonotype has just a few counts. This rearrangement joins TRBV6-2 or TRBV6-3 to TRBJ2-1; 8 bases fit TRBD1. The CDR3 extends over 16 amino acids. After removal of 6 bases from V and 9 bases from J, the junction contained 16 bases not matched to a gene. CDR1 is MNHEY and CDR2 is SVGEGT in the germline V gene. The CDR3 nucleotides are TGTGCCAGCAGCGCGGCGCAGGGGGCAATTTCAATTGAGCAGTTCTTC. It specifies CASSAAQGAISIEQFF.

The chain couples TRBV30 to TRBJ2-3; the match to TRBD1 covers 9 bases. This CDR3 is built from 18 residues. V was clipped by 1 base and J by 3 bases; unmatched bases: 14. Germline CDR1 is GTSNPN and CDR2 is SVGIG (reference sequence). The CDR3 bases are TGTGCCTGGAGTGCACTGTTTACAGGGGGCGCGAGGACAGATACGCAGTATTTT. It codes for CAWSALFTGGARTDTQYF.

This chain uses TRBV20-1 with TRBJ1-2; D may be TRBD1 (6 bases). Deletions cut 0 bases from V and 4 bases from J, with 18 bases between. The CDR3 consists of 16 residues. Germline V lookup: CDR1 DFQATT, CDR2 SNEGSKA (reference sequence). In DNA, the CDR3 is TGCAGTGCTAGAGAGCCAATAGACAGGTCCCCCTATGGCTACACCTTC. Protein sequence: CSAREPIDRSPYGYTF.

The CDR3 DNA reads as TGTGCCAGCAGCTTAAGGAGGGGAAGCTCCTACGAGCAGTACTTC. Amino acid sequence: CASSLRRGSSYEQYF. This rearrangement joins TRBV7-2 to TRBJ2-7, with a weak D call TRBD2 (6 bases). The V end lost 2 bases, the J end lost 0 bases, and 11 bases lay between the germline ends. The germline V gene has CDR1 SGHTA and CDR2 FQGNSA. The CDR3 runs to 15 residues.

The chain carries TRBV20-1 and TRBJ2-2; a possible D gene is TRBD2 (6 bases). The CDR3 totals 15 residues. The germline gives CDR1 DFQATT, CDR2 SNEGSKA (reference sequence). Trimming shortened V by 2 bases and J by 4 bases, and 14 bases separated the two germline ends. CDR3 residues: CSARFGGAGTGELFF. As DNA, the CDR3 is TGCAGTGCTAGATTTGGAGGGGCGGGCACCGGGGAGCTGTTTTTT.

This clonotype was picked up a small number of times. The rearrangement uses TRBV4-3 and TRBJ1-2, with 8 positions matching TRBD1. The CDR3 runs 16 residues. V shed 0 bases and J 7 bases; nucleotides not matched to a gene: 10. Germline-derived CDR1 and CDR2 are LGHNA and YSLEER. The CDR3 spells CASSQESGQGWGGYTF. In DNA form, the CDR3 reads TGCGCCAGCAGCCAAGAATCTGGACAGGGATGGGGTGGCTACACCTTC.

The CDR3 sequence: CASSQEGAGAPNTGELFF. The DNA of the CDR3 is TGTGCCAGCAGCCAAGAAGGAGCGGGGGCCCCGAACACCGGGGAGCTGTTTTTT. The V gene is TRBV4-2, the J gene TRBJ2-2, with 8 bases aligning to TRBD2. Germline loops: CDR1 LGHNA, CDR2 YNFKEQ. CDR3 length: 18 amino acids. Trimming removed 0 bases from V and 0 bases from J; junction bases left unmatched: 6.

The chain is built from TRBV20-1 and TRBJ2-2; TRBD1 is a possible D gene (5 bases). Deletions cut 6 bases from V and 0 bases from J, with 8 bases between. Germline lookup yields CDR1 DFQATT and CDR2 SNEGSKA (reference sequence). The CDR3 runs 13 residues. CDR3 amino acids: CSAYRSNTGELFF. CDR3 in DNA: TGCAGTGCCTACAGGTCGAACACCGGGGAGCTGTTTTTT.

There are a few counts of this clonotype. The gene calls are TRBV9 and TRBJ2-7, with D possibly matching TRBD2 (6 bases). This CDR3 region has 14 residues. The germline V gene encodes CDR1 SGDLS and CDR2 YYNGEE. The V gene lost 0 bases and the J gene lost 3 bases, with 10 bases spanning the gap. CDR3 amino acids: CASSVGQGLYEQYF. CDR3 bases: TGTGCCAGCAGCGTAGGGCAGGGACTCTACGAGCAGTACTTC.

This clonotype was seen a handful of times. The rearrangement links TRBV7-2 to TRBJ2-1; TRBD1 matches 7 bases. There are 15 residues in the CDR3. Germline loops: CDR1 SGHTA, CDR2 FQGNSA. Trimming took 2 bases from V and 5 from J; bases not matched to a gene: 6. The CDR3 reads CASSLYDRVHNEQFF. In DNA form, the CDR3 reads TGTGCCAGCAGCTTATATGACAGGGTCCACAATGAGCAGTTCTTC. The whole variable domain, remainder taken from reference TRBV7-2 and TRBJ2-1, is GAGVSQSPSNKVTEKGKDVELRCDPISGHTALYWYRQSLGQGLEFLIYFQGNSAPDKSGLPSDRFSAERTGGSVSTLTIQRTQQEDSAVYLCASSLYDRVHNEQFFGPGTRLTVL.

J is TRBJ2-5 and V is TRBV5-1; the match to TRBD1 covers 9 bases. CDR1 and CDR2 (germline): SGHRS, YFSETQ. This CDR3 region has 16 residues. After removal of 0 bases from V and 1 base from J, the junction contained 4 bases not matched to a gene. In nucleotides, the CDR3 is TGCGCCAGCAGCTTGGACAGGGGGCGCGCCCAAGAGACCCAGTACTTC. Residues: CASSLDRGRAQETQYF.

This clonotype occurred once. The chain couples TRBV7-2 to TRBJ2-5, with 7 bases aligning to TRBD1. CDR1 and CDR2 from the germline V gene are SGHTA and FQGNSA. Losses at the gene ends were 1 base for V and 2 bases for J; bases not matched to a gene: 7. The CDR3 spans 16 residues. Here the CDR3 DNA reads TGTGCCAGCAGCTTAGTGGGACAGACGTCACAAGAGACCCAGTACTTC. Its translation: CASSLVGQTSQETQYF.

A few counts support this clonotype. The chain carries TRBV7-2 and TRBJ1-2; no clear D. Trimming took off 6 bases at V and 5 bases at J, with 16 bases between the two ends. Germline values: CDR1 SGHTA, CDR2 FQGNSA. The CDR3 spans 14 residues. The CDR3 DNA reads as TGTGCCAGCAGTTTAAGTGTACAGTTGTATGGCTACACCTTC. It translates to CASSLSVQLYGYTF.

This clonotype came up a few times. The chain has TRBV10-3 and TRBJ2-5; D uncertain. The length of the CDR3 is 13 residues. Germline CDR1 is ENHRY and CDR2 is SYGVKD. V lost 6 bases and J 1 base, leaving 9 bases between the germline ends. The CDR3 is CAIRGLSQETQYF. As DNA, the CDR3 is TGTGCCATCAGGGGATTATCCCAAGAGACCCAGTACTTC.

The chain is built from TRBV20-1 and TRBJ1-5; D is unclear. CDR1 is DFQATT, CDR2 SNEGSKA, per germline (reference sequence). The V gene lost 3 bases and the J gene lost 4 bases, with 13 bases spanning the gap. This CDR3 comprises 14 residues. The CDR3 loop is CSASDRQKNQPQHF. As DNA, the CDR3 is TGCAGTGCTAGTGACCGGCAGAAAAATCAGCCCCAGCATTTT.

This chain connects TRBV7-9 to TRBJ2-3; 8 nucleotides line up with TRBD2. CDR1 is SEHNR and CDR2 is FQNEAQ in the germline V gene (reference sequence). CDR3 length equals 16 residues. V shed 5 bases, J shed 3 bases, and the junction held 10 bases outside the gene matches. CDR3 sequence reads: CASSAGGTRGTDTQYF. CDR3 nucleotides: TGTGCCAGCAGCGCCGGCGGGACTAGGGGGACAGATACGCAGTATTTT.

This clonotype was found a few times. The CDR3 spells CSVVGQVNTGELFF. As DNA, the CDR3 is TGCAGCGTTGTCGGGCAGGTGAACACCGGGGAGCTGTTTTTT. The J gene is TRBJ2-2, the V gene TRBV29-1; D is undetermined. The ends were cut back, 4 bases at V and 1 base at J, with 10 bases in the middle. Germline V CDR1 and CDR2: SQVTM, ANQGSEA. The CDR3 runs to 14 residues.

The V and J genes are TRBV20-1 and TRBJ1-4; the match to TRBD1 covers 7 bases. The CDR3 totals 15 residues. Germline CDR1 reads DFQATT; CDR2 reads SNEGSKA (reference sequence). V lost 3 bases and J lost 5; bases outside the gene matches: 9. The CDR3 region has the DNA TGCAGTGCTAGTCCCTACAGGGGCGACAATGAAAAACTGTTTTTT. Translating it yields CSASPYRGDNEKLFF.